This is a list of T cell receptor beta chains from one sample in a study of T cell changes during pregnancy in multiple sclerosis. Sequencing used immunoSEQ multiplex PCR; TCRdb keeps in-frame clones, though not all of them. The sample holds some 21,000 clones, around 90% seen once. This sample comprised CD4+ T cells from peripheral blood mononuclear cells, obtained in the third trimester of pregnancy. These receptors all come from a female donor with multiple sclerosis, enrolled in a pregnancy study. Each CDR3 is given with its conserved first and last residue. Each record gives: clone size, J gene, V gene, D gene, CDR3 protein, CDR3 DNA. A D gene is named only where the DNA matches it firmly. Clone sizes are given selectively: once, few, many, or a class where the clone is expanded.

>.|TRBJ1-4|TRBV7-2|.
CASSSQAGIVKLFF
TGTGCCAGCAGCTCTCAGGCAGGGATAGTAAAACTGTTTTTT
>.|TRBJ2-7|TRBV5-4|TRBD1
CASSFGRGLYEQYF
TGTGCCAGCAGCTTCGGCAGGGGGCTCTACGAGCAGTACTTC
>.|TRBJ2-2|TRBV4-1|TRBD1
CASRPWDRDVKELFF
TGCGCCAGCAGGCCCTGGGACAGGGATGTGAAGGAGCTGTTTTTT
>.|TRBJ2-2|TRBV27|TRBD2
CASSFSSVASGNTGELFF
TGTGCCAGCAGTTTCTCGTCGGTCGCTAGCGGAAACACCGGGGAGCTGTTTTTT
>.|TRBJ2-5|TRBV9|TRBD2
CASSVYPIAGEETQYF
TGTGCCAGCAGCGTTTACCCCATAGCGGGCGAAGAGACCCAGTACTTC
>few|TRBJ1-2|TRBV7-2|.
CASSLSVGGGGYTF
TGTGCCAGCAGCTTATCAGTCGGGGGGGGTGGCTACACCTTC
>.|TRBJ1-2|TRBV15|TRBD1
CATSRGAGGDGYTF
TGTGCCACCAGCAGAGGGGCAGGGGGTGATGGCTACACCTTC
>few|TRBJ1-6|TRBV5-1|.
CASSQSQGSQLNSPLHF
TGCGCCAGCAGCCAGAGTCAGGGGAGCCAGCTTAATTCACCCCTCCACTTT
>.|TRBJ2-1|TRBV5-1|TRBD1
CASSLGGLPVSSYNEQFF
TGCGCCAGCAGCCTAGGGGGCCTCCCTGTAAGCTCCTACAATGAGCAGTTCTTC
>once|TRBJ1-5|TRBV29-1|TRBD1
CSVDQVTGDQPQHF
TGCAGCGTTGATCAGGTGACAGGGGATCAGCCCCAGCATTTT
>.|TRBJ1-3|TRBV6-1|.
CASSESAGNTIYF
TGTGCCAGCAGTGAAAGTGCGGGGAATACCATATATTTT
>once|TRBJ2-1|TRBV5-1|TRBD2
CASSIGGSDEQFF
TGCGCCAGCAGCATCGGGGGGAGTGATGAGCAGTTCTTC
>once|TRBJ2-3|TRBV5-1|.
CASSLTAGTDTQYF
TGCGCCAGCAGCTTAACAGCGGGCACAGATACGCAGTATTTT
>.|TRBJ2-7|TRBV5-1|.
CASSPTQGSAKYEQYF
TGCGCCAGCAGCCCGACCCAGGGATCGGCCAAGTACGAGCAGTACTTC
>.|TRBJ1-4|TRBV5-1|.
CASSLGGQSEEKLFF
TGCGCCAGCAGCCTGGGGGGGCAGTCGGAAGAAAAACTGTTTTTT
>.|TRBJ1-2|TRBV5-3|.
CARSLEVRGSGPRQGYTF
TGTGCCAGAAGCTTGGAAGTGAGGGGGTCAGGGCCACGTCAAGGGTACACCTTC
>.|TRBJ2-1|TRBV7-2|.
CASSAQGFSYNEQFF
TGTGCCAGCAGCGCACAGGGTTTCTCCTACAATGAGCAGTTCTTC
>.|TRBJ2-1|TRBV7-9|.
CASSLFPQSWGDNEQFF
TGTGCCAGCAGCTTATTTCCCCAATCGTGGGGGGACAATGAGCAGTTCTTC
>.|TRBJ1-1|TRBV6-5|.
CASRIQGNGNTEAFF
TGTGCCAGCAGGATCCAGGGAAACGGGAACACTGAAGCTTTCTTT
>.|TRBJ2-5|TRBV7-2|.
CASSLGSASETQYF
TGTGCCAGCAGCTTAGGAAGCGCTTCTGAGACCCAGTACTTC
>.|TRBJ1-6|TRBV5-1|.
CASSNTGINSPLHF
TGCGCCAGCTCGAACACAGGGATCAATTCACCCCTCCACTTT
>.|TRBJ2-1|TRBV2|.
CASRTRGNEQFF
TGTGCCAGCAGAACAAGGGGCAATGAGCAGTTCTTC
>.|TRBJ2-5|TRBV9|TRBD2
CASSALGLAGTETQYF
TGTGCCAGCAGCGCCCTCGGACTAGCGGGGACGGAGACCCAGTACTTC
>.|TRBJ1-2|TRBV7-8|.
CASSLAVDYYGYTF
TGTGCCAGCAGCTTAGCGGTGGACTACTATGGCTACACCTTC
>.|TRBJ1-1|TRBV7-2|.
CASRKRGSFSTEAFF
TGTGCCAGCAGAAAAAGAGGATCGTTCAGCACTGAAGCTTTCTTT
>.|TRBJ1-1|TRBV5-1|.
CASSLGFREQGEFTEAFF
TGCGCCAGCAGCTTGGGCTTTAGGGAACAGGGAGAGTTTACTGAAGCTTTCTTT
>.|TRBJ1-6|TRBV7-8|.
CASSTWGGGGHNSPLHF
TGTGCCAGCAGCACGTGGGGGGGAGGGGGGCATAATTCACCCCTCCACTTT
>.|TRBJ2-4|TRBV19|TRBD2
CASSMGGGGKNIQYF
TGTGCCAGTAGTATGGGGGGGGGAGGGAAAAACATTCAGTACTTC
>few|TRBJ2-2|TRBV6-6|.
CASSYRQVGELFF
TGTGCCAGCAGTTACCGACAGGTCGGGGAGCTGTTTTTT
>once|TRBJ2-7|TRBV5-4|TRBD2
CASSSRRGSYEQYF
TGTGCCAGCAGCTCCCGGCGGGGGTCGTACGAGCAGTACTTC
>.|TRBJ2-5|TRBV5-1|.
CASSPNRVEAQYF
TGCGCCAGCAGCCCAAACAGGGTAGAGGCCCAGTACTTC
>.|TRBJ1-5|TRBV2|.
CASSPGKLYQPQHF
TGTGCCAGCAGTCCAGGGAAACTCTATCAGCCCCAGCATTTT
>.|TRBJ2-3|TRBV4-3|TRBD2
CASSQDTASGFPFLTDTQYF
TGCGCCAGCAGCCAAGATACGGCTAGCGGTTTTCCCTTTCTCACAGATACGCAGTATTTT
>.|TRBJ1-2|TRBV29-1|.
CSVGHTNYGYTF
TGCAGCGTTGGACACACTAACTATGGCTACACCTTC
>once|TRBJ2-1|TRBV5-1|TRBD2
CASSMLAGGGNNEQFF
TGCGCCAGCAGCATGCTAGCGGGGGGAGGAAACAATGAGCAGTTCTTC
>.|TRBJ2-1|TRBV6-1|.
CASSVGTLNEQFF
TGTGCCAGCAGTGTCGGGACTCTCAATGAGCAGTTCTTC
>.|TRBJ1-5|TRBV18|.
CASSPPGNEGNQPQHF
TGTGCCAGCTCACCGCCGGGAAACGAGGGCAATCAGCCCCAGCATTTT
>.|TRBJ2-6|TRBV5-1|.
CASSPGSGANVLTF
TGCGCCAGCAGCCCAGGGTCGGGGGCCAACGTCCTGACTTTC
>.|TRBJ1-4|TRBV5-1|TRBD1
CASSPGQWNEKLFF
TGCGCCAGCAGCCCGGGACAGTGGAATGAAAAACTGTTTTTT
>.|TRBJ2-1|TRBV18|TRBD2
CASSPLAGGRNEQFF
TGTGCCAGCTCCCCGCTAGCGGGGGGGCGTAATGAGCAGTTCTTC
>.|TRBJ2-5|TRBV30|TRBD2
CAWSWEGTQYF
TGTGCCTGGAGCTGGGAGGGGACCCAGTACTTC
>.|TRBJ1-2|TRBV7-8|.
CASSLALATGQVYGYTF
TGTGCCAGCAGCTTAGCTCTGGCGACAGGTCAAGTCTATGGCTACACCTTC
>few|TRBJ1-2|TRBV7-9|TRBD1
CASGTGTYGYTF
TGTGCCAGCGGGACAGGGACGTATGGCTACACCTTC
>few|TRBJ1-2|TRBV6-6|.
CASSYVGVNYGYTF
TGTGCCAGCAGTTACGTAGGGGTGAACTATGGCTACACCTTC
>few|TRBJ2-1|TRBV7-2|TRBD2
CASSLVRLAVYNEQFF
TGTGCCAGCAGCTTAGTGAGACTAGCGGTGTACAATGAGCAGTTCTTC
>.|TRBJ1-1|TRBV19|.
CASSIIDRDTEAFF
TGTGCCAGTAGTATAATTGACAGAGACACTGAAGCTTTCTTT
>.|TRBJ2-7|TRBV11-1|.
CASSRGGSLTYEQYF
TGTGCCAGCAGCCGCGGGGGCTCATTAACCTACGAGCAGTACTTC
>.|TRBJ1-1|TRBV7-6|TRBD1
CASSLDRDEMNTEAFF
TGTGCCAGCAGCTTGGACAGGGACGAAATGAACACTGAAGCTTTCTTT
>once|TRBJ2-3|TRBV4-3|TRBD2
CASSHPGAGGSTDTQYF
TGCGCCAGCAGCCACCCCGGGGCGGGGGGTAGCACAGATACGCAGTATTTT
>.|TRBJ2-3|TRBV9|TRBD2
CASSPRGGSDTQYF
TGTGCCAGCAGCCCTCGCGGGGGGTCAGATACGCAGTATTTT
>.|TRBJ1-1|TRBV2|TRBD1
CASRGGADMNTEAFF
TGTGCCAGCCGAGGGGGCGCCGATATGAACACTGAAGCTTTCTTT
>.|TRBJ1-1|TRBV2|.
CASRRGTEAFF
TGTGCCAGCAGGAGAGGTACTGAAGCTTTCTTT
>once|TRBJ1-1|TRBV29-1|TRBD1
CSGQGAMNTEAFF
TGCAGCGGTCAGGGGGCGATGAACACTGAAGCTTTCTTT